The 14 T cell receptor beta chains below all came from one sample that was sequenced in a study of T-cell reconstitution after alpha-beta-depleted transplantation in children. Using unique molecular identifiers, the investigators prepared the TCRbeta library. TCRdb ran MiXCR on the PCR reads and lists one entry per CDR3 protein. Of about 980,000 distinct CDR3 sequences detected, about 30% appear once; the ten largest clones hold over 25%. This specimen consisted of PBMCs, mostly from graft donor cells, obtained 360 days after TCRalphabeta/CD19-depleted stem cell transplant. Receptors originate from a boy younger than two who had a stem cell transplant for SCID, so the T cells may come from the graft donor.

CDR3 sequence: CASRGTPGPQYF. Written as DNA, the CDR3 is TGTGCCAGCAGGGGGACTCCGGGACCTCAGTACTTC. The rearrangement links TRBV7-3 to TRBJ2-4; maybe TRBD2 (6 bases). V lost 6 bases to trimming and J lost 12 bases, with 15 bases between them. The germline V gene encodes CDR1 SGHTA and CDR2 FQGTGA. CDR3 size: 12 residues.

The rearrangement joins TRBV12-3 or TRBV12-4 to TRBJ2-3; D ambiguous. Trimming took 5 bases from V and 6 from J, leaving 15 bases between them. The CDR3 has 14 residues. The CDR3: CASSPPAQPDTQYF. CDR3 in DNA: TGTGCCAGCAGTCCCCCCGCACAGCCGGATACGCAGTATTTT.

In this sample, this clonotype turned up a few times. The chain joins TRBV12-3 or TRBV12-4 to TRBJ1-1; 7 bases agree with TRBD1. J gave up 1 base and V 6 bases, and 8 bases lay outside the gene matches. This CDR3 contains 15 residues. The DNA for the CDR3 is TGTGCCAGCAGGGCGGACAGGCCACCGAACACTGAAGCTTTCTTT. Translation gives CASRADRPPNTEAFF.

The table lists this clonotype with a few counts. DNA of the CDR3: TGTGCCAGCCCGTTGGGGTCAGAAGAGCAGTACTTC. Protein product: CASPLGSEEQYF. The V gene is TRBV12-3 or TRBV12-4, the J gene TRBJ2-7; D not certain. V was shortened by 8 bases and J by 7 bases, with 15 bases between the two germline ends. The CDR3 length is 12 residues.

The chain has TRBV3-1 and TRBJ1-5, with no clear D. This CDR3 has 15 residues. The germline V and J ends were trimmed by 3 bases and 0 bases, with 9 bases remaining between them. Germline V gene lookup returns CDR1 LGHDT and CDR2 YNNKEL (reference sequence). CDR3 sequence reads: CASSQGGISNQPQHF. The CDR3 DNA is TGTGCCAGCAGCCAGGGCGGAATTAGCAATCAGCCCCAGCATTTT.

This clonotype has a single count. The chain joins TRBV7-9 to TRBJ1-2, with D possibly being TRBD1 (5 bases). The CDR3 is 12 residues long. Between the trimmed V and J ends, which lost 0 bases and 13 bases, there was a span of 12 bases. Germline assignment: CDR1 SEHNR and CDR2 FQNEAQ (reference sequence). The CDR3 spells CASSLARPRATF. The CDR3 nucleotides read TGTGCCAGCAGCTTAGCGCGCCCCAGGGCCACCTTC.

The chain couples TRBV29-1 to TRBJ2-3; D unresolved. V was cut by 4 bases and J by 1 base, with 9 bases left in between. CDR1 is SQVTM and CDR2 is ANQGSEA in the germline V gene. This CDR3 has 13 amino acids. Written as DNA, the CDR3 is TGCAGCGTTGTGGTCAGGCGCACAGATACGCAGTATTTT. It encodes CSVVVRRTDTQYF.

The gene calls are TRBV3-1 and TRBJ2-1; D may be TRBD1 (5 bases). There are 14 residues in the CDR3. Germline V CDR1 and CDR2: LGHDT, YNNKEL (reference sequence). V was cut by 1 base and J by 8 bases, with 12 bases left in between. CDR3 coding DNA: TGTGCCAGCAGCCAAGGTGGACACCGGTATGAGCAGTTCTTC. Translated: CASSQGGHRYEQFF.

V is TRBV27 and J is TRBJ2-1, with D perhaps TRBD1 or TRBD2 (7 bases each). Germline V gene data show CDR1 as MNHEY and CDR2 as SMNVEV (reference sequence). The CDR3 is 15 amino acids. V was pared by 5 bases and J by 3 bases, with 14 bases between. The CDR3 bases are TGTGCCAGCAGTATCCAGGGGGGGCTCTACAATGAGCAGTTCTTC. The encoded protein is CASSIQGGLYNEQFF.

This clonotype was found a few times. The rearrangement uses TRBV9 and TRBJ2-2, with D perhaps matching TRBD1 (5 bases). Germline assignment: CDR1 SGDLS and CDR2 YYNGEE. This CDR3 region has 15 residues. V dropped 0 bases and J dropped 3 bases, with 9 bases sitting between them. The CDR3, as DNA: TGTGCCAGCAGCGTAGGCAAGGGGCACACCGGGGAGCTGTTTTTT. Protein sequence: CASSVGKGHTGELFF.

The chain joins TRBV7-9 to TRBJ2-5; TRBD2 aligns across 8 bases. V trimming: 4 bases; J trimming: 0 bases; junction bases outside the gene matches: 7. The CDR3 is 16 amino acids. Germline assignment: CDR1 SEHNR and CDR2 FQNEAQ (reference sequence). The CDR3 sequence: CASSSPGGTNQETQYF. CDR3 DNA sequence: TGTGCCAGCAGCTCTCCGGGGGGGACAAACCAAGAGACCCAGTACTTC.

In this sample, this clonotype turned up a few times. This rearrangement joins TRBV9 to TRBJ2-3; D uncertain. CDR3 length equals 13 residues. With 4 bases removed from V and 3 bases from J, the gap between germline ends came to 9 bases. The germline CDR1 and CDR2 sequences are SGDLS and YYNGEE. CDR3 DNA: TGTGCCAGCAGCAACCTAGGGACAGATACGCAGTATTTT. This codes for CASSNLGTDTQYF.

The chain links TRBV12-3 or TRBV12-4 to TRBJ2-3; D may match TRBD1 or TRBD2 (5 bases each). V was trimmed by 3 bases and J by 5 bases, leaving 12 bases between them. The CDR3 totals 14 residues. CDR3 coding DNA: TGTGCCAGCAGTTTGGGACCTGCGGGAGATACGCAGTATTTT. Protein: CASSLGPAGDTQYF.

The chain uses TRBV10-3 and TRBJ2-1; weak D call: TRBD2 (6 bases). With 3 bases removed from V and 9 bases from J, the gap between germline ends came to 18 bases. This CDR3 is built from 15 residues. The germline CDR1 and CDR2 sequences are ENHRY and SYGVKD. CDR3: CAISDPGLRKGEQFF. CDR3 bases: TGTGCCATCAGTGACCCGGGACTTCGGAAGGGTGAGCAGTTCTTC.